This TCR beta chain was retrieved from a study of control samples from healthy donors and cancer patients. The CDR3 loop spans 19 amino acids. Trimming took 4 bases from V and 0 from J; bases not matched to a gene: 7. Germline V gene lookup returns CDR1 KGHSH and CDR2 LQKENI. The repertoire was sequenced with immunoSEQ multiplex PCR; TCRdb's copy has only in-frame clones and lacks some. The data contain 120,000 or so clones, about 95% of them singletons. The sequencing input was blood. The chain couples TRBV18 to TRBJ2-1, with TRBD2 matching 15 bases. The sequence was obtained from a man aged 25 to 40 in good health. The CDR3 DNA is TGTGCCAGCTCACAGGGGACTAGCGGGGGGCCGAGCTCCTACAATGAGCAGTTCTTC. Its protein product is CASSQGTSGGPSSYNEQFF.